Shown below are 32 T cell receptor beta chains from a single sample sequenced in a study of OX40 agonist ivuxolimab in advanced cancers. Produced via immunoSEQ multiplex PCR; TCRdb's table is partial and in-frame only. This table has around 65,000 clones, approximately 90% appearing once. Sample: CD4+ or CD8+ T cells sorted from blood, taken in a trial of the OX40 agonist ivuxolimab. These receptor sequences come from an adult with an advanced solid tumor such as melanoma, head and neck, liver or kidney cancer.

The chain has TRBV7-8 and TRBJ2-1, with a weak D call TRBD1 (5 bases). Germline V gene data show CDR1 as SGHVS and CDR2 as FQNEAQ. Trimming removed 2 bases from V and 4 bases from J, with 9 bases in between. CDR3 length: 14 amino acids. The CDR3 is CASSLRQPYNEQFF. The CDR3 coding sequence is TGTGCCAGCAGCTTAAGACAGCCTTACAATGAGCAGTTCTTC.

The chain is built from TRBV7-2 and TRBJ2-1; 12 bases fit TRBD2. Germline V gene sequence: CDR1 SGHTA, CDR2 FQGNSA. There are 18 residues in the CDR3. V lost 2 bases to trimming and J lost 7 bases; unmatched junction nucleotides: 12. The CDR3 DNA reads TGTGCCAGCAGCTTAAACGGAGTCCGACTAGCGGGAGCGAATGAGCAGTTCTTC. Amino acid sequence: CASSLNGVRLAGANEQFF.

V gene TRBV28 combines with J gene TRBJ2-1; 12 bases are a match to TRBD2. CDR3 length: 15 amino acids. With V trimmed by 4 bases and J by 9 bases, 7 bases remained unmatched. Per the germline V gene, CDR1 is MDHEN and CDR2 is SYDVKM. The CDR3 coding sequence is TGTGCCAGCAGTTCTAGCGGGAGGGCCTCTGGTGAGCAGTTCTTC. The encoded protein is CASSSSGRASGEQFF.

The chain links TRBV11-2 to TRBJ2-1; 13 bases map to TRBD2. Germline CDR1 reads SGHAT; CDR2 reads FQNNGV. V lost 5 bases and J lost 9; bases outside the gene matches: 10. The CDR3 sequence is 16 residues long. The CDR3 nucleotides read TGTGCCAGCAGCCATCAAACTAGCGGGGGGGAGGGTGAGCAGTTCTTC. Translating gives CASSHQTSGGEGEQFF.

This clone was seen more than once but under ten times. The gene calls are TRBV4-1 and TRBJ1-5; no reliable D call. Germline V gives CDR1 MGHRA, CDR2 YSYEKL. V was shortened by 1 base and J by 7 bases, with 8 bases between the two germline ends. This CDR3 is 13 amino acids long. The CDR3 DNA reads as TGCGCCAGCAGCCAAGGTCCGGGGCAGCCCCAGCATTTT. Protein sequence: CASSQGPGQPQHF.

In its sample, this clone ranks as medium-sized. The J gene is TRBJ2-7, the V gene TRBV4-2; 7 bases map to TRBD2. Per germline, CDR1 LGHNA and CDR2 YNFKEQ. V lost 0 bases, J lost 5 bases, and 7 bases stayed unmatched. The CDR3 covers 15 residues. CDR3 sequence: CASSQEEGRGDEQYF. The CDR3, as DNA: TGTGCCAGCAGCCAAGAGGAGGGGAGGGGAGACGAGCAGTACTTC.

This rearrangement joins TRBV10-3 to TRBJ1-1; D possibly corresponds to TRBD1 (6 bases). There are 15 residues in the CDR3. Germline V gives CDR1 ENHRY, CDR2 SYGVKD. With 2 bases removed from V and 0 bases from J, the gap between germline ends came to 10 bases. The CDR3 region is CAISEKQGMNTEAFF. The CDR3 DNA is TGTGCCATCAGTGAGAAGCAGGGGATGAACACTGAAGCTTTCTTT.

This chain joins TRBV27 and TRBJ2-1; 8 bases agree with TRBD1. Germline V CDR1 and CDR2: MNHEY, SMNVEV (reference sequence). CDR3 length: 16 residues. The V segment lost 5 bases and the J segment 10 bases; nucleotides outside the gene matches: 16. The CDR3 DNA is TGTGCCAGCAGTCCTCAGGGGGCGGTCAGTTCAATAGAGCAGTTCTTC. It codes for CASSPQGAVSSIEQFF.

V usage is TRBV11-2 and J usage is TRBJ2-1; D is undetermined. The CDR3 spans 19 residues. CDR1 and CDR2 from the germline V gene are SGHAT and FQNNGV. V dropped 5 bases and J dropped 5 bases, with 28 bases sitting between them. Here the CDR3 DNA reads TGTGCCAGCAGCGCGTCACCAGCGCTAGGCCGGGCCCAGAACAATGAGCAGTTCTTC. Translating it yields CASSASPALGRAQNNEQFF.

The chain employs TRBV14 and TRBJ1-6; D unclear. Germline V gene sequence: CDR1 SGHDN, CDR2 FVKESK. V was trimmed by 0 bases and J by 0 bases, leaving 9 bases between them. The CDR3 has 17 amino acids. The CDR3 sequence: CASSQDRGSSYNSPLHF. CDR3 nucleotides: TGTGCCAGCAGCCAAGATCGAGGGAGCTCCTATAATTCACCCCTCCACTTT.

This clone has just a few counts. V is TRBV27 and J is TRBJ2-7; 7 bases are shared with TRBD2. V lost 3 bases, J lost 7 bases, and 9 bases stayed unmatched. CDR3 length: 14 residues. Per the germline V gene, CDR1 is MNHEY and CDR2 is SMNVEV (reference sequence). Here the CDR3 reads CASSLGGGGAEQYF. DNA of the CDR3: TGTGCCAGCAGTTTGGGGGGGGGAGGGGCTGAGCAGTACTTC.

V and J are TRBV29-1 and TRBJ1-2; 10 bases line up with TRBD1. The germline V gene has CDR1 SQVTM and CDR2 ANQGSEA. The CDR3 is 13 amino acids. Unmatched junction bases numbered 6, after V lost 6 bases and J lost 5 bases. The CDR3 sequence: CSVGTGESYGYTF. The CDR3 bases are TGCAGCGTAGGGACAGGGGAGAGTTATGGCTACACCTTC.

This sequence joins TRBV7-9 and TRBJ2-5; 7 positions agree with TRBD1. V shed 2 bases and J 2 bases; nucleotides not matched to a gene: 5. The CDR3 length is 15 residues. Per the germline V gene, CDR1 is SEHNR and CDR2 is FQNEAQ (reference sequence). The chain's CDR3 is CASSLRRGQQETQYF. The DNA for the CDR3 is TGTGCCAGCAGCTTAAGACGGGGACAGCAAGAGACCCAGTACTTC.

V is TRBV6-5 and J is TRBJ2-3; D unresolved. Trimming removed 5 bases at V and 6 bases at J, with 6 bases between. The CDR3 has 11 amino acids. Germline CDR1 is MNHEY and CDR2 is SVGAGI. The CDR3 loop reads CASSEYDTQYF. DNA of the CDR3: TGTGCCAGCAGTGAATACGATACGCAGTATTTT.

This sequence joins TRBV28 and TRBJ2-6; 9 positions match TRBD1. In germline, CDR1 is MDHEN, CDR2 SYDVKM. This CDR3 region has 19 residues. The trim removed 5 bases at V and 3 bases at J, leaving 14 bases unmatched. CDR3 sequence (DNA): TGTGCCAGCAGTACCCCGTTCGGACAGGGGATCTTTGGGGCCAACGTCCTGACTTTC. This translates into CASSTPFGQGIFGANVLTF.

The chain has TRBV27 and TRBJ1-2; TRBD1 matches 7 bases. From germline, CDR1 is MNHEY and CDR2 SMNVEV (reference sequence). The trim removed 0 bases at V and 4 bases at J, leaving 2 bases unmatched. This CDR3 is 14 amino acids long. The CDR3 is CASSLSGQVYGYTF. For the CDR3, the DNA is TGTGCCAGCAGTTTATCCGGACAGGTCTATGGCTACACCTTC.

The chain joins TRBV27 to TRBJ2-1; 14 positions agree with TRBD2. V dropped 6 bases and J dropped 7; count of bases not matched to a gene: 5. Germline V gene lookup returns CDR1 MNHEY and CDR2 SMNVEV (reference sequence). This CDR3 contains 15 residues. Here the CDR3 DNA reads TGTGCCAGCAGCCAAGGGACTAGCGGGAGAAATGAGCAGTTCTTC. The encoded protein is CASSQGTSGRNEQFF.

This chain connects TRBV7-9 to TRBJ1-1, with 9 bases that match TRBD1. This CDR3 spans 13 amino acids. Germline CDR1 SEHNR, CDR2 FQNEAQ (reference sequence). V lost 7 bases to trimming and J lost 4 bases; unmatched junction nucleotides: 4. CDR3 nucleotides: TGTGCCAGCACTGAGACAGGGGGCACTGAAGCTTTCTTT. This sequence encodes CASTETGGTEAFF.

The chain links TRBV4-2 to TRBJ2-2; D gene ambiguous. CDR1 LGHNA and CDR2 YNFKEQ come from the germline V gene. Deletions cut 4 bases from V and 3 bases from J, with 9 bases between. The CDR3 spans 14 residues. CDR3 DNA: TGTGCCAGCAGCCCCCCTTTGGACACCGGGGAGCTGTTTTTT. It yields the protein CASSPPLDTGELFF.

The V gene is TRBV28, the J gene TRBJ2-3; no firm D call. Trimming cost V 3 bases and J 12 bases, with 16 bases left between them. Germline assignment: CDR1 MDHEN and CDR2 SYDVKM. The CDR3 has 13 residues. CDR3 sequence reads: CASSFSNPTLQYF. The CDR3, as DNA: TGTGCCAGCAGTTTCTCTAACCCCACACTACAGTATTTT.

V is TRBV4-3 and J is TRBJ1-2; 7 bases align to TRBD1. V was pared by 0 bases and J by 7 bases, with 11 bases of the junction left unmatched. Germline loops: CDR1 LGHNA, CDR2 YSLEER. This CDR3 is 16 amino acids long. The CDR3 sequence: CASSQEEETGSSGYTF. The CDR3 nucleotides read TGCGCCAGCAGCCAAGAAGAAGAGACAGGGAGTAGTGGCTACACCTTC.

The V and J genes are TRBV9 and TRBJ1-5; D perhaps matches TRBD1 (6 bases). The V end lost 3 bases, the J end lost 1 base, and 11 bases lay between the germline ends. Germline V gene data show CDR1 as SGDLS and CDR2 as YYNGEE. This CDR3 is 15 amino acids long. CDR3 in amino acids: CASSANTGSNQPQHF. For the CDR3, the DNA is TGTGCCAGCAGCGCTAATACAGGGAGCAATCAGCCCCAGCATTTT.

The rearrangement joins TRBV28 to TRBJ2-2, with 7 bases identical to TRBD2. The CDR3 length is 14 residues. Germline V lookup: CDR1 MDHEN, CDR2 SYDVKM. Losses at the gene ends were 3 bases for V and 4 bases for J; bases not matched to a gene: 2. The CDR3 protein is CASSLTSSTGELFF. The DNA for the CDR3 is TGTGCCAGCAGTTTGACTAGCAGCACCGGGGAGCTGTTTTTT.

The chain joins TRBV4-1 to TRBJ1-5; D call uncertain. Deletions cut 1 base from V and 7 bases from J, with 11 bases between. Germline CDR1 and CDR2: MGHRA and YSYEKL. The CDR3 consists of 14 residues. CDR3: CASSQVPGFQPQHF. In DNA form, the CDR3 reads TGCGCCAGCAGCCAAGTTCCCGGTTTCCAGCCCCAGCATTTT.

The chain has TRBV29-1 and TRBJ1-2; possibly TRBD1 for D (5 bases). The CDR3 is made up of 11 amino acids. In germline, CDR1 is SQVTM, CDR2 ANQGSEA. Trimming took 0 bases from V and 6 from J, leaving 5 bases between them. This chain's CDR3 is CSVEEGDGYTF. The DNA for the CDR3 is TGCAGCGTTGAAGAAGGGGATGGCTACACCTTC.

The chain employs TRBV2 and TRBJ1-2; D call uncertain. The V end lost 0 bases, the J end lost 4 bases, and 6 bases lay between the germline ends. Germline V gene data show CDR1 as SNHLY and CDR2 as FYNNEI. The CDR3 is 13 amino acids. The CDR3 bases are TGTGCCAGCAGTGAAGCGTTGGGCTATGGCTACACCTTC. This encodes CASSEALGYGYTF.

The chain is built from TRBV7-9 and TRBJ1-2, with D perhaps matching TRBD1 (6 bases). The ends were cut back, 5 bases at V and 8 bases at J, with 18 bases in the middle. The CDR3 contains 14 residues. Germline-derived CDR1 and CDR2 are SEHNR and FQNEAQ (reference sequence). In DNA form, the CDR3 reads TGTGCCAGCAGCACCTCCTCCGGGGGGCGAGGCTACACCTTC. It codes for CASSTSSGGRGYTF. The full variable domain, rest sourced from reference TRBV7-9 and TRBJ1-2, is DTGVSQNPRHKITKRGQNVTFRCDPISEHNRLYWYRQTLGQGPEFLTYFQNEAQLEKSRLLSDRFSAERPKGSFSTLEIQRTEQGDSAMYLCASSTSSGGRGYTFGSGTRLTVV.

This rearrangement joins TRBV10-3 to TRBJ2-1; no firm D call. V dropped 9 bases and J dropped 4 bases, with 16 bases sitting between them. Germline CDR1 and CDR2: ENHRY and SYGVKD. The CDR3 is 14 residues long. DNA of the CDR3: TGTGCCATTTCCGGGCCAGGATCTTACAATGAGCAGTTCTTC. Its protein is CAISGPGSYNEQFF.

The rearrangement uses TRBV13 and TRBJ2-7, with D perhaps matching TRBD1 (6 bases). CDR1 and CDR2 (germline): PRHDT, FYEKMQ (reference sequence). The CDR3 contains 13 residues. V lost 5 bases and J lost 1, with 9 bases in between. Here the CDR3 reads CASSLGQSYEQYF. In DNA form, the CDR3 reads TGTGCCAGCAGCCTCGGACAGTCCTACGAGCAGTACTTC.

This chain uses TRBV19 with TRBJ2-2; the D gene is possibly TRBD2 (5 bases). Trimming took 6 bases from V and 7 from J, leaving 15 bases between them. The V gene's germline CDR1 is LNHDA and CDR2 SQIVND (reference sequence). This CDR3 contains 14 residues. CDR3: CASRGSGNGGELFF. CDR3 nucleotides: TGTGCCAGTAGGGGTTCGGGGAACGGCGGGGAGCTGTTTTTT.

This clone has only one observation. V gene TRBV11-3 combines with J gene TRBJ2-2, with D possibly being TRBD1 (6 bases). CDR3 length: 14 residues. Trimming took 2 bases from V and 3 from J, leaving 7 bases between them. The V gene's germline CDR1 is SGHNT and CDR2 YENEEA. For the CDR3, the DNA is TGTGCCAGCAGCTTACCAGGGGACACCGGGGAGCTGTTTTTT. Residues: CASSLPGDTGELFF.

The chain carries TRBV19 and TRBJ2-7; D perhaps matches TRBD2 (7 bases). The CDR3 totals 13 residues. V lost 5 bases and J 3 bases, leaving 11 bases between the germline ends. Germline CDR1 is LNHDA and CDR2 is SQIVND (reference sequence). The CDR3 DNA reads as TGTGCCAGTAGTGAGGGGGGGGACTACGAGCAGTACTTC. This translates into CASSEGGDYEQYF.